This is a list of T cell receptor beta chains from one sample in a study of blood T cell repertoires in COVID-19. Produced via immunoSEQ multiplex PCR; TCRdb's table is partial and in-frame only. The sample records 150,000 to 200,000 clones, less than 90% being singletons. Sample: peripheral blood. The source of these receptors is a woman between 65 and 79 years old with acute or convalescent COVID-19. CDR3s include the opening cysteine and the closing phenylalanine or tryptophan. A D gene is named only where the DNA matches it firmly. The size entry is marked missing in some rows and otherwise reads once, few, many or a size class.

V: TRBV6-5
D: -
J: TRBJ1-1
size: -
DNA: TGTGCCAGCAGTTACTGGGCGGGACGGAGGAACACTGAAGCTTTCTTT
CDR3: CASSYWAGRRNTEAFF

V: TRBV18
D: TRBD1
J: TRBJ1-1
size: once
DNA: TGTGCCAGCTCACAAGGGACAGGGGGCACTGAAGCTTTCTTT
CDR3: CASSQGTGGTEAFF

V: TRBV7-8
D: TRBD2
J: TRBJ2-5
size: -
DNA: TGTGCCGGAGGGATGCGGGGGGTACCCGAAGAGACCCAGTACTTC
CDR3: CAGGMRGVPEETQYF

V: TRBV6-2/TRBV6-3
D: TRBD1
J: TRBJ1-6
size: -
DNA: TGTGCCAGCAGCTCCGACAGGGCCCGGGATTCACCCCTCCACTTT
CDR3: CASSSDRARDSPLHF

V: TRBV29-1
D: TRBD1
J: TRBJ1-1
size: -
DNA: TGCAGCGTGAAAGGGGGCGGGAACACTGAAGCTTTCTTT
CDR3: CSVKGGGNTEAFF

V: TRBV14
D: -
J: TRBJ1-2
size: -
DNA: TGTGCCAGCAGCCAAGTCGAAGGCCGGGGCTATGGCTACACCTTC
CDR3: CASSQVEGRGYGYTF

V: TRBV6-1
D: -
J: TRBJ2-2
size: -
DNA: TGTGCCAGCAGTGAATTGAGGAACACCGGGGAGCTGTTTTTT
CDR3: CASSELRNTGELFF

V: TRBV7-8
D: -
J: TRBJ1-4
size: -
DNA: TGTGCCAGCAGCTTAGGTGGCGGTAATAATGAAAAACTGTTTTTT
CDR3: CASSLGGGNNEKLFF

V: TRBV6-5
D: -
J: TRBJ1-5
size: once
DNA: TGTGCCACCGGGGGGGGCCCGGATCAGCCCCAGCATTTT
CDR3: CATGGGPDQPQHF

V: TRBV9
D: -
J: TRBJ2-1
size: -
DNA: TGTGCCAGCAGCGTAGTCCCTCCACTAGAAAGCTCCTACAATGAGCAGTTCTTC
CDR3: CASSVVPPLESSYNEQFF

V: TRBV5-1
D: -
J: TRBJ1-4
size: -
DNA: TGCGCCAGCAGCGCACAGGGATCCAATGAAAAACTGTTTTTT
CDR3: CASSAQGSNEKLFF

V: TRBV5-4
D: -
J: TRBJ1-1
size: -
DNA: TGTGCCAGCAGCCGACCCGGAGCCCGAGTGGCTTTCTTT
CDR3: CASSRPGARVAFF

V: TRBV6-5
D: -
J: TRBJ2-6
size: -
DNA: TGTGCCAGCGGTTTGACAGGAGCCTCTGGGGCCAACGTCCTGACTTTC
CDR3: CASGLTGASGANVLTF

V: TRBV27
D: -
J: TRBJ1-5
size: -
DNA: TGTGCCAGCAGACCGCTAGGGGGCAATCAGCCCCAGCATTTT
CDR3: CASRPLGGNQPQHF

V: TRBV9
D: -
J: TRBJ2-3
size: -
DNA: TGTGCCAGCAGCATCATTAGCACAGATACGCAGTATTTT
CDR3: CASSIISTDTQYF

V: TRBV3-1/TRBV3-2
D: -
J: TRBJ1-4
size: once
DNA: TGTGCCAGCAGCCAAGATGCGGGAATTGGAAAACTGTTTTTT
CDR3: CASSQDAGIGKLFF

V: TRBV7-9
D: -
J: TRBJ2-7
size: -
DNA: TGTGCCAGCAGCTTATCAGGGTATTCCTACGAGCAGTACTTC
CDR3: CASSLSGYSYEQYF

V: TRBV28
D: TRBD1
J: TRBJ1-5
size: few
DNA: TGTGCCAGCAGTCCACAGGGGCTCGGTAGCAATCAGCCCCAGCATTTT
CDR3: CASSPQGLGSNQPQHF

V: TRBV6-1
D: TRBD2
J: TRBJ2-5
size: once
DNA: TGTGCCAGCAGTGGGACAGCGGGGGGGCCTCGGGAGACCCAGTACTTC
CDR3: CASSGTAGGPRETQYF

V: TRBV2
D: TRBD2
J: TRBJ2-3
size: once
DNA: TGTGCCAGCAGTGATCAATCTGTTTTTGGACTAGCCACAGATACGCAGTATTTT
CDR3: CASSDQSVFGLATDTQYF

V: TRBV15
D: -
J: TRBJ2-3
size: -
DNA: TGTGCCACCAGCAGAGATCCAGTCCCCGATACGCAGTATTTT
CDR3: CATSRDPVPDTQYF

V: TRBV18
D: -
J: TRBJ1-6
size: -
DNA: TGTGCCAGCTCACCAGGGGCCTCCTATAATTCACCCCTCCACTTT
CDR3: CASSPGASYNSPLHF

V: TRBV13
D: TRBD2
J: TRBJ2-1
size: -
DNA: TGTGCCAGCAGCTTTCTAGCGGGGGGTAGCGGCTCCTACAATGAGCAGTTCTTC
CDR3: CASSFLAGGSGSYNEQFF

V: TRBV7-2
D: TRBD2
J: TRBJ2-1
size: -
DNA: TGTGCCAGCAGCCCCGTCCGGGGGGTGTCCTACAATGAGCAGTTCTTC
CDR3: CASSPVRGVSYNEQFF

V: TRBV10-3
D: TRBD2
J: TRBJ2-1
size: -
DNA: TGTGCCATCAGTGAGGGGGCTAGCGGGGGGTTCAGTGAGCAGTTCTTC
CDR3: CAISEGASGGFSEQFF

V: TRBV18
D: TRBD1
J: TRBJ2-5
size: -
DNA: TGTGCCAGCTCAACAGGGGGCCAAGAGACCCAGTACTTC
CDR3: CASSTGGQETQYF

V: TRBV19
D: TRBD1
J: TRBJ2-3
size: once
DNA: TGTGCCAGTAGTATCACAGGGGCAGATACGCAGTATTTT
CDR3: CASSITGADTQYF

V: TRBV3-1/TRBV3-2
D: TRBD2
J: TRBJ2-7
size: once
DNA: TGTGCCAGCAGCCAAGATCCGCGGGGGGGGCAGTACTTC
CDR3: CASSQDPRGGQYF

V: TRBV5-1
D: TRBD1
J: TRBJ2-5
size: once
DNA: TGCGCCAGCAGCTGGGGGACAGTTGGGGAGACCCAGTACTTC
CDR3: CASSWGTVGETQYF

V: TRBV18
D: -
J: TRBJ2-7
size: few
DNA: TGTGCCAGCTCAACACGACAGGATGCCTACGAGCAGTACTTC
CDR3: CASSTRQDAYEQYF

V: TRBV5-1
D: TRBD2
J: TRBJ2-1
size: -
DNA: TGCGCCAGCAGCCCCCAACCTAGCGGGGGGGGCAATGAGCAGTTCTTC
CDR3: CASSPQPSGGGNEQFF

V: TRBV12-3/TRBV12-4
D: -
J: TRBJ1-1
size: -
DNA: TGTGCCAGCAGTTTTGGAGCAGTCACTGAAGCTTTCTTT
CDR3: CASSFGAVTEAFF

V: TRBV6-5
D: TRBD1
J: TRBJ2-7
size: -
DNA: TGTGCCAGCACAAAAGGGACAGGGGGGTATTACGAGCAGTACTTC
CDR3: CASTKGTGGYYEQYF

V: TRBV7-2
D: -
J: TRBJ2-7
size: -
DNA: TGTGCCAGCAGTAGGGGGGGGACCTACGAGCAGTACTTC
CDR3: CASSRGGTYEQYF

V: TRBV6-5
D: -
J: TRBJ1-4
size: -
DNA: TGTGCCAGCAGGGGAAAAGGGGCGCAAAATGAAAAACTGTTTTTT
CDR3: CASRGKGAQNEKLFF

V: TRBV5-1
D: -
J: TRBJ2-5
size: -
DNA: TGCGCCAGCAGCCCGGAGGGAGTGGAGACCCAGTACTTC
CDR3: CASSPEGVETQYF

V: TRBV2
D: TRBD1
J: TRBJ1-1
size: -
DNA: TGTGCCAGCCGACAGGGCATGAACACTGAAGCTTTCTTT
CDR3: CASRQGMNTEAFF

V: TRBV5-1
D: -
J: TRBJ2-2
size: -
DNA: TGCGCCAGCGGCTCAGGGGCAGTAGACACCGGGGAGCTGTTTTTT
CDR3: CASGSGAVDTGELFF

V: TRBV28
D: TRBD1
J: TRBJ2-7
size: medium-sized
DNA: TGTGCCAGCAGTTTCCAGGGGGCGACGGGGGAGCAGTACTTC
CDR3: CASSFQGATGEQYF

V: TRBV5-1
D: -
J: TRBJ2-7
size: once
DNA: TGCGCCAGCAGCTTGGAAGGGACTGGCCCCACGGGCGAGCAGTACTTC
CDR3: CASSLEGTGPTGEQYF

V: TRBV3-1/TRBV3-2
D: TRBD1
J: TRBJ2-2
size: -
DNA: TGTGCCAGCAGCCATCCGGGACAGGGATCCGGGGAGCTGTTTTTT
CDR3: CASSHPGQGSGELFF

V: TRBV5-1
D: -
J: TRBJ2-3
size: -
DNA: TGCGCCAGCAGCTCTCCCAGCACAGATACGCAGTATTTT
CDR3: CASSSPSTDTQYF

V: TRBV24-1
D: TRBD2
J: TRBJ2-1
size: -
DNA: TGTGCCACCAGTGACACGACTAGCGGAGTTGGCAATGAGCAGTTCTTC
CDR3: CATSDTTSGVGNEQFF

V: TRBV13
D: -
J: TRBJ1-1
size: -
DNA: TGTGCCAGCAGCTTGGGGGCCAGGCTCACTGAAGCTTTCTTT
CDR3: CASSLGARLTEAFF

V: TRBV3-1/TRBV3-2
D: TRBD1
J: TRBJ2-7
size: few
DNA: TGTGCCAGCAGCCATGCCTCCGGGACAGGGGACTACGAGCAGTACTTC
CDR3: CASSHASGTGDYEQYF

V: TRBV5-6
D: -
J: TRBJ2-4
size: -
DNA: TGTGCCAGCAGCTTACGGACTGCTCTAGACTTC
CDR3: CASSLRTALDF

V: TRBV7-9
D: -
J: TRBJ1-3
size: once
DNA: TGTGCCAGCAGCCGTACAGGGTCTGGAAACACCATATATTTT
CDR3: CASSRTGSGNTIYF

V: TRBV11-3
D: -
J: TRBJ1-1
size: -
DNA: TGTGCCAGCAGCTTTTATTTAGGGAGGAACACTGAAGCTTTCTTT
CDR3: CASSFYLGRNTEAFF

V: TRBV29-1
D: TRBD2
J: TRBJ2-1
size: -
DNA: TGCAGCGTCGGACTTCTAGCGGGAGGGCCCAATGAGCAGTTCTTC
CDR3: CSVGLLAGGPNEQFF

V: TRBV6-5
D: TRBD2
J: TRBJ2-3
size: -
DNA: TGTGCCAGCGGGGCGGGACTACTCACAGATACGCAGTATTTT
CDR3: CASGAGLLTDTQYF

V: TRBV7-8
D: -
J: TRBJ2-3
size: -
DNA: TGTGCCAGCAGCTTAGTGGGGTCAGGGACAGATACGCAGTATTTT
CDR3: CASSLVGSGTDTQYF

V: TRBV7-9
D: -
J: TRBJ2-7
size: -
DNA: TGTGCCAGCAGCTTAGGGCAATTCTCCCAAGGGGACGAGCAGTACTTC
CDR3: CASSLGQFSQGDEQYF

V: TRBV29-1
D: TRBD1
J: TRBJ2-3
size: -
DNA: TGCAGCACAGGGGGGAACTTTGCAGATACGCAGTATTTT
CDR3: CSTGGNFADTQYF

V: TRBV12-3/TRBV12-4
D: -
J: TRBJ1-6
size: -
DNA: TGTGCCAGCACCCGGGGGGCCCAATCACCCCTCCACTTT
CDR3: CASTRGAQSPLHF

V: TRBV2
D: TRBD2
J: TRBJ2-5
size: -
DNA: TGTGCCAGTACCGGACTAGCGGGGGCATACGCGACCCAGTACTTC
CDR3: CASTGLAGAYATQYF

V: TRBV5-4
D: -
J: TRBJ1-1
size: -
DNA: TGTGCCAGCACGACAGCCATGAACACTGAAGCTTTCTTT
CDR3: CASTTAMNTEAFF

V: TRBV6-5
D: -
J: TRBJ1-6
size: -
DNA: TGTGCCACGAGGCGGGGTTTTAGTTATAATTCACCCCTCCACTTT
CDR3: CATRRGFSYNSPLHF

V: TRBV3-1/TRBV3-2
D: TRBD1
J: TRBJ2-1
size: -
DNA: TGTGCCAGCAGCCCCAAATTCGCCGGGACAGGGGCCATAAATGAGCAGTTCTTC
CDR3: CASSPKFAGTGAINEQFF

V: TRBV6-5
D: TRBD2
J: TRBJ2-5
size: -
DNA: TGTGCCAGCATTCCAGGACTAGCGGGAAGAGAGACCCAGTACTTC
CDR3: CASIPGLAGRETQYF